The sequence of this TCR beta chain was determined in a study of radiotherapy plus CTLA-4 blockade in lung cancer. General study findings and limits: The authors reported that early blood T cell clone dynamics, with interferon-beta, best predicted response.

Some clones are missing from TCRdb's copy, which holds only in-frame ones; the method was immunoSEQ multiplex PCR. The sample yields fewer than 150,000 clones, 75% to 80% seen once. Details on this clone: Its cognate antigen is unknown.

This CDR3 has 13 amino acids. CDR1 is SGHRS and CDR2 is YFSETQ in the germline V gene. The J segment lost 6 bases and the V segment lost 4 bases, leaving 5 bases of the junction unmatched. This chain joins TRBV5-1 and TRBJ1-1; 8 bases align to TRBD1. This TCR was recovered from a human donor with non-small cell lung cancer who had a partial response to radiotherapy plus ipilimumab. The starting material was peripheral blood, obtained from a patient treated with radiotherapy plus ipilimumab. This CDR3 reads CASSNQGAAEAFF. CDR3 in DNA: TGCGCCAGCAGCAACCAGGGGGCCGCTGAAGCTTTCTTT. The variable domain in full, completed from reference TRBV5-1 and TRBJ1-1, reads KAGVTQTPRYLIKTRGQQVTLSCSPISGHRSVSWYQQTPGQGLQFLFEYFSETQRNKGNFPGRFSGRQFSNSRSEMNVSTLELGDSALYLCASSNQGAAEAFFGQGTRLTVV.